Only a few counts were recorded for the clone carrying this TCR beta chain. Its cognate antigen is unknown. The data stem from a study of identical twins. Study conclusions and caveats: Fewer insertions marked abundant cord blood beta clonotypes; young adult naive trended weakly, memory not at all. Weaker excess twin sharing was seen among beta out-of-frame sequences. The study based its conclusions on cross-sectional statistical analysis and did not follow the same donors.

Template switching (which added a universal primer site) was used, and cDNA carried unique molecular identifiers. TCRdb passed the 5' RACE reads through MiXCR, listing each CDR3 protein once. There are about 890,000 distinct CDR3 sequences in the sample; about 12% occur only once, and under 2% lies in the top ten. The V gene lost 4 bases and the J gene lost 6 bases, with 13 bases spanning the gap. The length of the CDR3 is 13 residues. The germline V gene encodes CDR1 SGHRS and CDR2 YFSETQ. This sample was also put to use in a study of yellow fever vaccine responses in identical twins.

The V and J genes are TRBV5-1 and TRBJ1-1; D perhaps matches TRBD1 (5 bases). The clonotype was recovered from a young woman in good health. Sequencing used PBMCs. The CDR3 region has the DNA TGCGCCAGCAGCGGCGGGGGTCGGGCTGAAGCTTTCTTT. Translation: CASSGGGRAEAFF.